The T cell receptor beta chain described here comes from a study of tumor-infiltrating lymphocytes in primary liver carcinoma. The source material, 20-30 mg of unsorted bulk tissue, was used to co-extract RNA and DNA. From 500 ng of total RNA, TCR beta-specific cDNA was reverse-transcribed using a constant-region primer. Slightly modified ARM-PCR, run as three nested multiplex PCR rounds, produced the TCR beta libraries. A single record per CDR3 protein comes from TCRdb applying MiXCR to the multiplex PCR reads. The data hold around 60,000 distinct CDR3 sequences, with around 64% observed a single time. Comment on this clonotype: Likely a read error: the CDR3 ends without its conserved phenylalanine or tryptophan.

Sequencing was carried out using liver tumor tissue from sampling region 4. Subset here: tumor region T4, right-lateral pole. This receptor was obtained from a man aged 35 to 55 with primary liver carcinoma and hepatitis B virus infection.

CDR3 loop: CSVQQGEEEQYL. The DNA of the CDR3 is TGCAGCGTTCAACAGGGTGAAGAAGAGCAGTACCTC. V is TRBV29-1 and J is TRBJ2-7; perhaps TRBD1 as D (6 bases). CDR1 is SQVTM, CDR2 ANQGSEA, per germline. V lost 5 bases and J lost 7, with 15 bases in between. CDR3 size: 12 residues.